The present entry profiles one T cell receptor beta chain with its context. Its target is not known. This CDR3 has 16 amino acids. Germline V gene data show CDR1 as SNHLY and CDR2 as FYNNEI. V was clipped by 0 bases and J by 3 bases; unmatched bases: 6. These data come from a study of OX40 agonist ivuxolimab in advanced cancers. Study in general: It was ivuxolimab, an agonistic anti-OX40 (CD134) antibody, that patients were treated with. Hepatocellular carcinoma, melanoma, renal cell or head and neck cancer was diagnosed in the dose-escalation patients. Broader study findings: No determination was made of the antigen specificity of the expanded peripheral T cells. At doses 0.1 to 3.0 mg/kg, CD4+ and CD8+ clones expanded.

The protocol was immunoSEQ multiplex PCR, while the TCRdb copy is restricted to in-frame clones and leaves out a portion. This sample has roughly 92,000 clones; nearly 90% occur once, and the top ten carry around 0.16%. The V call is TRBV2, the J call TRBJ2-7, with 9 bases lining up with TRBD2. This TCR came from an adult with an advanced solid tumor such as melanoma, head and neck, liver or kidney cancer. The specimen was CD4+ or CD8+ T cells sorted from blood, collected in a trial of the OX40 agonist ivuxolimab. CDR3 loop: CASSEAGTSQDYEQYF. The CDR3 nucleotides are TGTGCCAGCAGTGAAGCCGGGACTAGCCAGGACTACGAGCAGTACTTC.